A selection of T cell receptor beta chains follows, all from one sample in a study of blood T cell repertoires in COVID-19. The assay was immunoSEQ multiplex PCR, and TCRdb's table has in-frame clones only and misses some. The sample has about 68,000 clones, approximately 88% seen once; the top ten hold 7.5% to 9%. The specimen was peripheral blood. All receptors come from a man over 45 with active COVID-19. Both conserved end residues are part of each CDR3. A D gene is named only where the DNA matches it firmly. The size entry is marked missing in some rows and otherwise reads once, few, many or a size class.

d_gene: .; v_gene: TRBV7-2; abundance: .; j_gene: TRBJ2-7; CDR3aa: CASSPWQGRKAYEQYF; CDR3nt: TGTGCCAGCAGCCCTTGGCAGGGGCGCAAGGCGTACGAGCAGTACTTC
d_gene: TRBD2; v_gene: TRBV27; abundance: .; j_gene: TRBJ2-1; CDR3aa: CASSSKASGRLNEQFF; CDR3nt: TGTGCCAGCAGTTCGAAGGCTAGCGGGAGGCTTAATGAGCAGTTCTTC
d_gene: .; v_gene: TRBV2; abundance: .; j_gene: TRBJ1-1; CDR3aa: CASRYDSGRNTEAFF; CDR3nt: TGTGCCAGCAGGTACGATTCTGGGCGGAACACTGAAGCTTTCTTT
d_gene: .; v_gene: TRBV18; abundance: once; j_gene: TRBJ2-7; CDR3aa: CASSPSGNEQYF; CDR3nt: TGTGCCAGCTCACCCTCGGGGAACGAGCAGTACTTC
d_gene: .; v_gene: TRBV2; abundance: .; j_gene: TRBJ2-5; CDR3aa: CASRGGQFQETQYF; CDR3nt: TGTGCCAGCAGGGGGGGACAGTTTCAAGAGACCCAGTACTTC
d_gene: TRBD1; v_gene: TRBV2; abundance: .; j_gene: TRBJ2-3; CDR3aa: CASSLDRATDTQYF; CDR3nt: TGTGCCAGCAGTCTGGACAGGGCCACAGATACGCAGTATTTT
d_gene: TRBD1; v_gene: TRBV13; abundance: .; j_gene: TRBJ1-1; CDR3aa: CASSIGQVNTEAFF; CDR3nt: TGTGCCAGCAGCATAGGACAGGTGAACACTGAAGCTTTCTTT
d_gene: TRBD2; v_gene: TRBV5-1; abundance: .; j_gene: TRBJ2-1; CDR3aa: CASSSTSGGAYNEQFF; CDR3nt: TGCGCCAGCAGCTCAACTAGCGGGGGGGCCTACAATGAGCAGTTCTTC
d_gene: TRBD2; v_gene: TRBV4-1; abundance: .; j_gene: TRBJ2-2; CDR3aa: CASSQGGLAGSYGELFF; CDR3nt: TGCGCCAGCAGCCAAGGAGGACTAGCGGGATCGTACGGGGAGCTGTTTTTT
d_gene: .; v_gene: TRBV12-5; abundance: once; j_gene: TRBJ1-1; CDR3aa: CASARTQGTEAFF; CDR3nt: TGTGCTAGTGCTCGGACACAGGGCACTGAAGCTTTCTTT
d_gene: TRBD2; v_gene: TRBV9; abundance: once; j_gene: TRBJ2-1; CDR3aa: CASSVAGGQYNEQFF; CDR3nt: TGTGCCAGCAGCGTAGCGGGGGGGCAGTACAATGAGCAGTTCTTC
d_gene: .; v_gene: TRBV10-2; abundance: few; j_gene: TRBJ1-3; CDR3aa: CASSDGETGNTIYF; CDR3nt: TGCGCCAGCAGTGACGGAGAAACTGGAAACACCATATATTTT
d_gene: .; v_gene: TRBV6-2/TRBV6-3; abundance: .; j_gene: TRBJ2-7; CDR3aa: CASSLQGILGEQYF; CDR3nt: TGTGCCAGCAGTCTTCAGGGGATCTTAGGGGAGCAGTACTTC
d_gene: TRBD1; v_gene: TRBV25-1; abundance: .; j_gene: TRBJ2-1; CDR3aa: CASSESGGVYNEQFF; CDR3nt: TGTGCCAGCAGTGAGTCAGGGGGAGTTTACAATGAGCAGTTCTTC
d_gene: .; v_gene: TRBV19; abundance: .; j_gene: TRBJ1-1; CDR3aa: CASSILEYTEAFF; CDR3nt: TGTGCCAGTAGTATATTAGAGTACACTGAAGCTTTCTTT
d_gene: .; v_gene: TRBV5-6; abundance: .; j_gene: TRBJ2-6; CDR3aa: CASSLGRVGANVLTF; CDR3nt: TGTGCCAGCAGCTTGGGCAGGGTTGGGGCCAACGTCCTGACTTTC
d_gene: .; v_gene: TRBV6-6; abundance: .; j_gene: TRBJ2-2; CDR3aa: CASSRPQGGELFF; CDR3nt: TGTGCCAGCAGCCGACCGCAGGGCGGGGAGCTGTTTTTT
d_gene: .; v_gene: TRBV7-2; abundance: .; j_gene: TRBJ2-7; CDR3aa: CASSLGGQTSEQYF; CDR3nt: TGTGCCAGCAGCTTAGGCGGGCAGACCAGCGAGCAGTACTTC
d_gene: .; v_gene: TRBV5-1; abundance: .; j_gene: TRBJ2-7; CDR3aa: CASSLALAHSYEQYF; CDR3nt: TGCGCCAGCAGCTTGGCCCTGGCCCACTCCTACGAGCAGTACTTC
d_gene: TRBD2; v_gene: TRBV19; abundance: .; j_gene: TRBJ2-2; CDR3aa: CASSPDSGSGGTGELFF; CDR3nt: TGTGCCAGTAGCCCAGATAGCGGGAGTGGTGGCACCGGGGAGCTGTTTTTT
d_gene: .; v_gene: TRBV5-4; abundance: .; j_gene: TRBJ2-1; CDR3aa: CASSLGLGEQFF; CDR3nt: TGTGCCAGCAGCTTGGGGCTTGGTGAGCAGTTCTTC
d_gene: TRBD1; v_gene: TRBV29-1; abundance: .; j_gene: TRBJ2-7; CDR3aa: CSAKVTDRGSSYEQYF; CDR3nt: TGCAGCGCCAAGGTTACGGACAGGGGTTCGTCCTACGAGCAGTACTTC
d_gene: TRBD1; v_gene: TRBV6-5; abundance: .; j_gene: TRBJ1-5; CDR3aa: CASNRDRVNQPQHF; CDR3nt: TGTGCCAGCAACCGAGACAGGGTCAATCAGCCCCAGCATTTT
d_gene: TRBD1; v_gene: TRBV5-8; abundance: .; j_gene: TRBJ1-5; CDR3aa: CASSLGQGLYF; CDR3nt: TGTGCCAGCAGCCTCGGACAGGGGTTGTATTTT
d_gene: TRBD1; v_gene: TRBV5-6; abundance: .; j_gene: TRBJ2-5; CDR3aa: CASSLALSGTGQETQYF; CDR3nt: TGTGCCAGCAGCTTGGCTCTATCCGGGACAGGCCAAGAGACCCAGTACTTC
d_gene: TRBD1; v_gene: TRBV3-1/TRBV3-2; abundance: .; j_gene: TRBJ1-1; CDR3aa: CASSQDLGTATEAFF; CDR3nt: TGTGCCAGCAGCCAAGACCTTGGGACAGCCACTGAAGCTTTCTTT
d_gene: TRBD1; v_gene: TRBV2; abundance: few; j_gene: TRBJ1-5; CDR3aa: CASSDGQGGQPQHF; CDR3nt: TGTGCCAGCAGTGACGGCCAGGGGGGTCAGCCCCAGCATTTT
d_gene: .; v_gene: TRBV12-5; abundance: .; j_gene: TRBJ1-3; CDR3aa: CASGPPRAMENTIYF; CDR3nt: TGTGCTAGTGGTCCCCCGAGGGCCATGGAAAACACCATATATTTT
d_gene: .; v_gene: TRBV6-5; abundance: once; j_gene: TRBJ2-2; CDR3aa: CASIGAARNTGELFF; CDR3nt: TGTGCCAGCATAGGCGCGGCGCGAAACACCGGGGAGCTGTTTTTT
d_gene: TRBD1; v_gene: TRBV2; abundance: .; j_gene: TRBJ1-2; CDR3aa: CASSLGGRNGYTF; CDR3nt: TGTGCCAGCAGCTTAGGGGGCAGGAATGGCTACACCTTC
d_gene: .; v_gene: TRBV20-1; abundance: .; j_gene: TRBJ2-7; CDR3aa: CSASRGGEQYF; CDR3nt: TGCAGTGCTAGTAGGGGTGGCGAGCAGTACTTC
d_gene: TRBD1; v_gene: TRBV4-2; abundance: few; j_gene: TRBJ2-1; CDR3aa: CASSADRDLYNEQFF; CDR3nt: TGTGCCAGCAGCGCTGACAGGGACCTCTACAATGAGCAGTTCTTC
d_gene: TRBD1; v_gene: TRBV5-4; abundance: .; j_gene: TRBJ1-1; CDR3aa: CASSPRQGAGTEAFF; CDR3nt: TGTGCCAGCAGCCCCCGACAGGGGGCGGGTACTGAAGCTTTCTTT
d_gene: TRBD1; v_gene: TRBV6-1; abundance: .; j_gene: TRBJ2-5; CDR3aa: CASSEFTGVPETQYF; CDR3nt: TGTGCCAGCAGTGAATTCACAGGGGTCCCGGAGACCCAGTACTTC
d_gene: TRBD1; v_gene: TRBV18; abundance: .; j_gene: TRBJ1-6; CDR3aa: CASSADRGDSPLHF; CDR3nt: TGTGCCAGCTCAGCCGACAGGGGAGACTCACCCCTCCACTTT
d_gene: .; v_gene: TRBV7-2; abundance: .; j_gene: TRBJ2-5; CDR3aa: CASSPYEGTQYF; CDR3nt: TGTGCCAGCAGCCCCTACGAGGGGACCCAGTACTTC
d_gene: .; v_gene: TRBV5-1; abundance: .; j_gene: TRBJ1-3; CDR3aa: CASAGGQPGNTIYF; CDR3nt: TGCGCCAGCGCGGGGGGCCAACCTGGAAACACCATATATTTT
d_gene: .; v_gene: TRBV27; abundance: .; j_gene: TRBJ2-3; CDR3aa: CASSLGLGEPDTDTQYF; CDR3nt: TGTGCCAGCAGTTTGGGACTCGGCGAACCAGACACAGATACGCAGTATTTT
d_gene: .; v_gene: TRBV11-2; abundance: .; j_gene: TRBJ2-3; CDR3aa: CASSMSYAGDTQYF; CDR3nt: TGTGCCAGCAGCATGTCGTATGCCGGAGATACGCAGTATTTT
d_gene: .; v_gene: TRBV10-3; abundance: .; j_gene: TRBJ2-3; CDR3aa: CAISESGSTDTQYF; CDR3nt: TGTGCCATCAGTGAGTCAGGGAGTACAGATACACAGTATTTT
d_gene: .; v_gene: TRBV19; abundance: .; j_gene: TRBJ2-3; CDR3aa: CASSITGLHTDTQYF; CDR3nt: TGTGCCAGTAGTATAACGGGACTCCACACAGATACGCAGTATTTT
d_gene: .; v_gene: TRBV7-2; abundance: .; j_gene: TRBJ2-6; CDR3aa: CASSFGLAGPSGANVLTF; CDR3nt: TGTGCCAGCAGCTTCGGACTGGCCGGACCCTCTGGGGCCAACGTCCTGACTTTC
d_gene: TRBD1; v_gene: TRBV5-1; abundance: once; j_gene: TRBJ2-3; CDR3aa: CASSMTGHFTDTQYF; CDR3nt: TGCGCCAGCAGCATGACAGGGCATTTCACAGATACGCAGTATTTT
d_gene: .; v_gene: TRBV12-3/TRBV12-4; abundance: .; j_gene: TRBJ2-2; CDR3aa: CASSLGAGELFF; CDR3nt: TGTGCCAGCAGCCTAGGGGCCGGGGAGCTGTTTTTT
d_gene: .; v_gene: TRBV7-7; abundance: .; j_gene: TRBJ1-1; CDR3aa: CASTPLRGGNTEAFF; CDR3nt: TGTGCTAGCACCCCGTTAAGGGGGGGGAACACTGAAGCTTTCTTT
d_gene: TRBD1; v_gene: TRBV2; abundance: .; j_gene: TRBJ2-2; CDR3aa: CASSEDRGGSGELFF; CDR3nt: TGTGCCAGCAGTGAGGACAGGGGGGGCTCCGGGGAGCTGTTTTTT
d_gene: TRBD1; v_gene: TRBV19; abundance: .; j_gene: TRBJ1-1; CDR3aa: CASTRTGQNTEAFF; CDR3nt: TGTGCCAGTACACGGACAGGGCAGAACACTGAAGCTTTCTTT
d_gene: .; v_gene: TRBV4-1; abundance: .; j_gene: TRBJ1-4; CDR3aa: CASSQEHMLSEKLFF; CDR3nt: TGCGCCAGCAGCCAAGAGCACATGCTCTCCGAAAAACTGTTTTTT
d_gene: TRBD1; v_gene: TRBV4-3; abundance: .; j_gene: TRBJ2-6; CDR3aa: CASSQVYRGENSGANVLTF; CDR3nt: TGCGCCAGCAGCCAAGTCTACAGGGGAGAAAACTCTGGGGCCAACGTCCTGACTTTC